These T cell receptor beta chains were read from a single sample in a study of blood T cell repertoires in COVID-19. Measured with immunoSEQ multiplex PCR; TCRdb has only the in-frame clones, and not every one. Among tens of thousands of clones listed, 70% to 90% were seen once. Sequenced sample: peripheral blood. The receptors were gathered from a human donor in a cohort sampled during active COVID-19. CDR3s include the opening cysteine and the closing phenylalanine or tryptophan. D genes are given only for firm matches.

V	J	D	DNA	CDR3
TRBV7-9	TRBJ2-5	-	TGTGCCAGCAGCTCTTACGCCACTAGAGGAATTCAAGAGACCCAGTACTTC	CASSSYATRGIQETQYF
TRBV6-5	TRBJ1-2	TRBD1	TGTGCCAGCATGACGGACAGGGCCACCTATGGCTACACCTTC	CASMTDRATYGYTF
TRBV13	TRBJ1-4	TRBD1	TGTGCCAGCAGCCAGGAGAGGGGACAGGGGAATGAAAAACTGTTTTTT	CASSQERGQGNEKLFF
TRBV5-1	TRBJ2-1	TRBD2	TGCGCCAGCAGCCCACAACCTAGCGGGAGCTACAATGAGCAGTTCTTC	CASSPQPSGSYNEQFF
TRBV19	TRBJ2-7	TRBD1	TGTGCCAGTAGCGAACAGGGGATCACCTACGAGCAGTACTTC	CASSEQGITYEQYF
TRBV19	TRBJ2-7	-	TGTGCCAGTAGTTGGGACACTACCTACGAGCAGTACTTC	CASSWDTTYEQYF
TRBV5-4	TRBJ2-7	-	TGTGCCAGCAGCCCCAAGACAGGATACGAGCAGTACTTC	CASSPKTGYEQYF
TRBV7-8	TRBJ1-1	TRBD1	TGTGCCAGCATCCGCCAGGGGGCGGGAGTAAACACTGAAGCTTTCTTT	CASIRQGAGVNTEAFF
TRBV7-3	TRBJ2-1	-	TGTGCCAGCAGCTTAAGTGTTGCGGCTAGCTCCTACAATGAGCAGTTCTTC	CASSLSVAASSYNEQFF
TRBV2	TRBJ1-2	TRBD1	TGTGCCAGCAGTTCCCGGACAGGCCCGCGGTATGGCTACACCTTC	CASSSRTGPRYGYTF
TRBV2	TRBJ1-2	TRBD1	TGTGCCAGCAGTAAAGGGGGCGCCTATGGCTACACCTTC	CASSKGGAYGYTF
TRBV30	TRBJ1-2	TRBD1	TGTGCCTGGAAAGCCCGGGACAGGGAACATGGCTACACCTTC	CAWKARDREHGYTF
TRBV6-2/TRBV6-3	TRBJ2-7	TRBD2	TGTGCCAGCAGTTACGCCCAACTAGCGTCCTCCTACGAGCAGTACTTC	CASSYAQLASSYEQYF
TRBV2	TRBJ1-5	-	TGTGCCTCGACAGGTAGCAATCAGCCCCAGCATTTT	CASTGSNQPQHF
TRBV3-1/TRBV3-2	TRBJ1-1	-	TGTGCCAGCCATAGAGGGAGCGGGAACACTGAAGCTTTCTTT	CASHRGSGNTEAFF
TRBV2	TRBJ1-2	TRBD1	TGTGCCAGCAGAGCAGGGGGCCGGGCCTATGGCTACACCTTC	CASRAGGRAYGYTF
TRBV3-1/TRBV3-2	TRBJ2-7	TRBD1	TGTGCCAGCAGCCTAGGACAGGGGGACTACGAGCAGTACTTC	CASSLGQGDYEQYF
TRBV18	TRBJ1-2	-	TGTGCCAGCTCACCAGACCAGGGAACAAGTAATGGCTACACCTTC	CASSPDQGTSNGYTF
TRBV20-1	TRBJ2-3	-	TGCAGTGCTAGTGAAGGGGGCACAGATACGCAGTATTTT	CSASEGGTDTQYF
TRBV14	TRBJ1-2	TRBD1	TGTGCCAGCAGCGGGACAGGTTTGGGGGGCTACACCTTC	CASSGTGLGGYTF
TRBV6-5	TRBJ2-2	-	TGTGCCAGCATAAGCGGGTGGAACACCGGGGAGCTGTTTTTT	CASISGWNTGELFF
TRBV27	TRBJ1-1	-	TGTGCCAGCTCTTATCAGGAATACACTGAAGCTTTCTTT	CASSYQEYTEAFF
TRBV3-1/TRBV3-2	TRBJ1-5	-	TGTGCCAGCAGCCAAGCCTATAGCAATCAGCCCCAGCATTTT	CASSQAYSNQPQHF
TRBV9	TRBJ2-5	TRBD2	TGTGCCAGCACCGTACAACCTAGCGGGGACCAAGAGACCCAGTACTTC	CASTVQPSGDQETQYF
TRBV6-5	TRBJ1-2	-	TGTGCCAGCAGACAGGCGAACATCCCCTATGGCTACACCTTC	CASRQANIPYGYTF
TRBV10-3	TRBJ2-3	TRBD1	TGTGCCATCAGTACGGGACAGGACATTTGGGACACAGATACGCAGTATTTT	CAISTGQDIWDTDTQYF
TRBV4-1	TRBJ2-5	TRBD1	TGCGCCAGCAGCACAGGGACAGGGGGCGGGGAGACCCAGTACTTC	CASSTGTGGGETQYF
TRBV5-6	TRBJ2-7	-	TGTGCCAGCAGCTTGTGGCAGGGACACATCTACGAGCAGTACTTC	CASSLWQGHIYEQYF
TRBV19	TRBJ2-3	TRBD2	TGTGCCAGCCGGGACATGGCGGCGGGAGGGCCTCTTCGAAAGCAGTATTTT	CASRDMAAGGPLRKQYF
TRBV7-8	TRBJ1-1	TRBD1	TGTGCCAGCAGCTCGGGGACAGGGAACACTGAAGCTTTCTTT	CASSSGTGNTEAFF
TRBV7-2	TRBJ2-5	TRBD2	TGTGCCAGCAGCCCCGGTTCGGTAGCGGGAGTGCTTTGGGAGACCCAGTACTTC	CASSPGSVAGVLWETQYF
TRBV16	TRBJ2-2	-	TGTGCCAGCAGCCAACTCAGCGTCCCCACCGGGGAGCTGTTTTTT	CASSQLSVPTGELFF
TRBV5-5	TRBJ1-4	TRBD1	TGTGCCAGCAGCTTGGCGCAGGGGGGAGGTAATGAAAAACTGTTTTTT	CASSLAQGGGNEKLFF
TRBV19	TRBJ1-5	-	TGTGCCAGTAGTATCGGTGGTCAGCCCCAGCATTTT	CASSIGGQPQHF